The clone carrying this T cell receptor (beta chain) showed up many times. Germline lookup yields CDR1 SGHAT and CDR2 FQNNGV. This CDR3 region has 15 residues. Trimming took 5 bases from V and 8 from J; bases not matched to a gene: 10. The entry originates in a study of identical twins. TCRdb itself ran the 5' RACE reads through MiXCR, one entry per CDR3 protein. The sample includes 650,000 to 800,000 distinct CDR3 sequences, more than 6.5% of them seen just once. A further study also used this sample, focusing on yellow fever vaccine responses in identical twins. Per that study: Each twin's T cell response to the vaccine was reported to look partly convergent and partly personalized.

The clonotype comes from a young woman in good health. The chain couples TRBV11-2 to TRBJ1-4; the match to TRBD1 covers 8 bases. Sequencing was performed on PBMCs. The CDR3 sequence is CASSLGQGSGEKLFF. CDR3 nucleotides: TGTGCCAGCAGCCTAGGACAGGGCTCCGGAGAAAAACTGTTTTTT.